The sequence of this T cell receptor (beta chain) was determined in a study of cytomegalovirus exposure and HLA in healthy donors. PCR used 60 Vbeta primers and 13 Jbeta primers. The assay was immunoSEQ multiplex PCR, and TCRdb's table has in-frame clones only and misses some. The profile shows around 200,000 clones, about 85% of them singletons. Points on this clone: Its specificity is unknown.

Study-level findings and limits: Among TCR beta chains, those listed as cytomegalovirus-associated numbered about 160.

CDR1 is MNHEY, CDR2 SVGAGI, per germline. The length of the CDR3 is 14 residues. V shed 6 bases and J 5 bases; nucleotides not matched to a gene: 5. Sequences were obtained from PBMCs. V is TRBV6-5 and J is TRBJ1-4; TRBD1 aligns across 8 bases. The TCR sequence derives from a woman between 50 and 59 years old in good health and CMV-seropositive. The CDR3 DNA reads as TGTGCCAGCAGAGAGAGGACAGGGAATGAAAAACTGTTTTTT. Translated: CASRERTGNEKLFF.